The 8 T cell receptor beta chains below were found in one sample sequenced in a study of blood T cell repertoires in COVID-19. Here immunoSEQ multiplex PCR was the method, and the copy in TCRdb shows in-frame clones only, minus some. Seen here are approximately 250,000 clones, around 90% observed once, and the top ten hold about 1%. What was sequenced was PBMCs or T cells enriched from blood (not recorded which). The receptors originated from a woman in her 30s who had recovered from COVID-19.

The gene calls are TRBV19 and TRBJ1-5, with D possibly matching TRBD1 (6 bases). From germline, CDR1 is LNHDA and CDR2 SQIVND (reference sequence). CDR3 length: 13 residues. The V gene lost 10 bases and the J gene lost 4 bases, with 14 bases spanning the gap. CDR3: CATGQWRNQPQHF. DNA for the CDR3: TGTGCCACCGGACAGTGGAGGAATCAGCCCCAGCATTTT.

The chain couples TRBV7-2 to TRBJ2-2; 14 bases align to TRBD2. Germline V gene sequence: CDR1 SGHTA, CDR2 FQGNSA. The CDR3 is made up of 18 amino acids. V shed 4 bases and J 0 bases; nucleotides not matched to a gene: 4. CDR3 coding DNA: TGTGCCAGCAGCTGGACTAGCGGGGGGTCATCGAACACCGGGGAGCTGTTTTTT. Protein product: CASSWTSGGSSNTGELFF.

The J gene is TRBJ2-1, the V gene TRBV11-3; TRBD1 matches 7 bases. This CDR3 spans 15 amino acids. In germline, CDR1 is SGHNT, CDR2 YENEEA. Germline trimming cut 2 bases from V and 3 bases from J; bases unmatched to any gene: 4. In DNA form, the CDR3 reads TGTGCCAGCAGCTTAACAGGGGCCGACTACAATGAGCAGTTCTTC. This codes for CASSLTGADYNEQFF.

The V and J genes are TRBV30 and TRBJ1-6; D is unclear. This CDR3 is 15 amino acids long. Trimming cost V 5 bases and J 9 bases, with 20 bases left between them. CDR1 and CDR2 (germline): GTSNPN, SVGIG (reference sequence). The chain's CDR3 is CAWSPGFPWGSPLHF. The CDR3 coding sequence is TGTGCCTGGTCTCCGGGATTCCCTTGGGGTTCACCCCTCCACTTT.

This chain links TRBV28 with TRBJ1-1; TRBD1 might be the D (5 bases). The germline gives CDR1 MDHEN, CDR2 SYDVKM. V was cut by 6 bases and J by 4 bases, with 9 bases left in between. The CDR3 spans 12 residues. Here the CDR3 DNA reads TGTGCCAGCAGGCAGGGAGGCACTGAAGCTTTCTTT. Amino acid sequence: CASRQGGTEAFF.

The chain links TRBV27 to TRBJ2-2; D might be TRBD1 (6 bases). V was clipped by 7 bases and J by 5 bases, with 32 bases between them. From germline, CDR1 is MNHEY and CDR2 SMNVEV (reference sequence). The CDR3 is made up of 20 amino acids. The CDR3, as DNA: TGTGCCAGCACTTCCACCCCCCCCAGACAGGCCCTACCGGATACCGGGGAGCTGTTTTTT. This gives the protein CASTSTPPRQALPDTGELFF.

The rearrangement links TRBV6-5 to TRBJ1-2, with TRBD1 identical over 7 bases. CDR3 length: 14 amino acids. J lost 5 bases, V lost 2 bases, and 5 bases had no gene match. Germline CDR1 and CDR2: MNHEY and SVGAGI. The CDR3 nucleotides are TGTGCCAGCAGTTACGACAGGGCCCTTTATGGCTACACCTTC. Encoded protein: CASSYDRALYGYTF.

This chain uses TRBV19 with TRBJ1-2; weak D call: TRBD1 (5 bases). Germline-derived CDR1 and CDR2 are LNHDA and SQIVND (reference sequence). The CDR3 consists of 17 residues. Trimming stripped 4 bases from V and 8 bases from J, with 26 bases between. CDR3 loop: CASSRSKQEWAVTGYTF. CDR3 DNA: TGTGCCAGTAGTAGGAGCAAACAGGAGTGGGCTGTAACAGGCTACACCTTC.